Given below is one TCR beta chain in context. What it binds is unknown. This record comes from a study of T cell responses to AZD1222 COVID-19 vaccine. Trimming took 6 bases from V and 1 from J, leaving 9 bases between them. Per germline, CDR1 SGHTA and CDR2 FQGTGA. The CDR3 contains 13 residues. Findings of the study overall: In the spike-specific TCR repertoire, nearly half reportedly target unmutated variant regions. Clonal diversity was possibly underestimated, and white British individuals and females predominated among donors.

The protocol was immunoSEQ multiplex PCR, while the TCRdb copy is restricted to in-frame clones and leaves out a portion. The sample has more than 95,000 clones, about 89% seen once. This clonotype was sampled from an adult in good health. This rearrangement joins TRBV7-3 to TRBJ1-1; possibly TRBD1 for D (5 bases). This sample comprised peripheral blood, obtained on day 0 of AZD1222 vaccination. The CDR3 loop reads CASSYQGNTEAFF. The CDR3 nucleotides are TGTGCCAGCAGTTACCAGGGGAACACTGAAGCTTTCTTT.